The 12 T cell receptor beta chains below all came from one sample that was sequenced in a study of pediatric ulcerative colitis. This table comes from immunoSEQ multiplex PCR, and its TCRdb copy is limited to in-frame clones, with some not included. The sample lists over 45,000 clones, 78% occurring once. The rectum was sampled with one to two pinch biopsies at colonoscopy. The sequenced sample consisted of gut tissue. These receptors were obtained from a girl aged 10 to 17 with moderate ulcerative colitis.

This clone showed up just a few times. The chain employs TRBV2 and TRBJ2-2, with D possibly being TRBD1 (5 bases). The germline V and J ends were trimmed by 4 bases and 1 base, with 10 bases remaining between them. CDR1 and CDR2 (germline): SNHLY, FYNNEI. CDR3 length equals 15 residues. The CDR3 coding sequence is TGTGCCAGCAGTGTTCAGGGCCGGAACACCGGGGAGCTGTTTTTT. Translated, it gives CASSVQGRNTGELFF.

This clone was seen a single time. The V gene is TRBV11-2, the J gene TRBJ2-4, with D tentatively TRBD1 (6 bases). V lost 6 bases, J lost 2 bases, and 17 bases lay in between. In germline, CDR1 is SGHAT, CDR2 FQNNGV. This CDR3 comprises 16 residues. CDR3 amino acids: CASSYLSGTTKNIQYF. DNA of the CDR3: TGTGCCAGCAGTTATTTATCCGGGACAACCAAAAACATTCAGTACTTC. Full variable domain (outside the CDR3, taken from reference TRBV11-2 and TRBJ2-4): EAGVAQSPRYKIIEKRQSVAFWCNPISGHATLYWYQQILGQGPKLLIQFQNNGVVDDSQLPKDRFSAERLKGVDSTLKIQPAKLEDSAVYLCASSYLSGTTKNIQYFGAGTRLSVL.

The chain is built from TRBV9 and TRBJ2-3, with D possibly matching TRBD2 (6 bases). The CDR3 length is 16 residues. Looked up from germline, CDR1 is SGDLS and CDR2 is YYNGEE. The V end lost 0 bases, the J end lost 7 bases, and 18 bases lay between the germline ends. The CDR3 nucleotides are TGTGCCAGCAGCGTAGGCGGAGGGACTCTCGACCATACGCAGTATTTT. Translated, it gives CASSVGGGTLDHTQYF.

CDR3 protein: CAWSRDSHSTDTQYF. The CDR3 nucleotides read TGTGCCTGGAGTAGGGACTCCCATAGCACAGATACGCAGTATTTT. The chain joins TRBV30 to TRBJ2-3; maybe TRBD2 (6 bases). Germline lookup yields CDR1 GTSNPN and CDR2 SVGIG (reference sequence). The CDR3 is 15 residues long. The V end was cut by 2 bases, the J end by 0 bases, with 12 bases between.

V is TRBV14 and J is TRBJ2-1; D remains unclear. The V gene lost 1 base and the J gene lost 6 bases, with 10 bases spanning the gap. The CDR3 runs 14 residues. CDR1 and CDR2 (germline): SGHDN, FVKESK. The CDR3 DNA is TGTGCCAGCAGCCAAGCTGGTATTTTCAATGAGCAGTTCTTC. Its protein is CASSQAGIFNEQFF.

This clone was recorded only once. J is TRBJ2-7 and V is TRBV7-2; 8 bases line up with TRBD1. The CDR3 totals 14 residues. Trimming removed 5 bases from V and 3 bases from J; junction bases left unmatched: 6. CDR1 is SGHTA and CDR2 is FQGNSA in the germline V gene. CDR3 DNA sequence: TGTGCCAGCAGCCGACAGGGGACCCTCTACGAGCAGTACTTC. Its protein product is CASSRQGTLYEQYF.

The sample holds one count of this clone. V usage is TRBV4-3 and J usage is TRBJ2-3, with a possible D match to TRBD2 (6 bases). CDR3 length: 16 amino acids. Trimming left V 0 bases short and J 1 base short, with 11 bases between. From germline, CDR1 is LGHNA and CDR2 YSLEER. Here the CDR3 DNA reads TGCGCCAGCAGCCAAGAGAGGACGGGGGGCACAGATACGCAGTATTTT. Residues: CASSQERTGGTDTQYF.

This clone was seen a few times. The chain links TRBV2 to TRBJ1-5; D not resolved. This CDR3 has 13 amino acids. V gave up 7 bases and J gave up 1 base, with 8 bases separating them. CDR1 is SNHLY, CDR2 FYNNEI, per germline. CDR3 amino acids: CASKVWSNQPQHF. CDR3 in DNA: TGTGCCAGCAAGGTGTGGAGCAATCAGCCCCAGCATTTT.

This clone was recorded only once. This chain joins TRBV6-1 and TRBJ1-1; D is uncertain. Trimming stripped 7 bases from V and 0 bases from J, with 12 bases between. This CDR3 has 14 residues. Germline V gives CDR1 MNHNS, CDR2 SASEGT. CDR3 bases: TGTGCCAGCAACCAGCCACCTATGAACACTGAAGCTTTCTTT. Protein sequence: CASNQPPMNTEAFF.

This clone was recorded once. The gene calls are TRBV7-9 and TRBJ2-2; D is unclear. This CDR3 contains 14 residues. Trimming removed 1 base at V and 3 bases at J, with 6 bases between. Germline CDR1 is SEHNR and CDR2 is FQNEAQ (reference sequence). CDR3 residues: CASSLEHYTGELFF. The CDR3 DNA reads as TGTGCCAGCAGCTTAGAGCATTACACCGGGGAGCTGTTTTTT.

The rearrangement links TRBV2 to TRBJ1-2; D uncertain. V lost 4 bases and J 2 bases, leaving 5 bases between the germline ends. The CDR3 is 12 amino acids. Germline CDR1 and CDR2: SNHLY and FYNNEI. The CDR3 DNA sequence: TGTGCCAGCAGTGGTCGAAACTATGGCTACACCTTC. Amino acid sequence: CASSGRNYGYTF.

V usage is TRBV5-1 and J usage is TRBJ2-1, with 8 bases matching TRBD1. V shed 7 bases, J shed 3 bases, and the junction held 6 bases outside the gene matches. The CDR3 contains 14 residues. Germline CDR1 SGHRS, CDR2 YFSETQ. The CDR3 protein is CASREQGVYNEQFF. DNA for the CDR3: TGCGCCAGCCGAGAACAGGGGGTCTACAATGAGCAGTTCTTC.